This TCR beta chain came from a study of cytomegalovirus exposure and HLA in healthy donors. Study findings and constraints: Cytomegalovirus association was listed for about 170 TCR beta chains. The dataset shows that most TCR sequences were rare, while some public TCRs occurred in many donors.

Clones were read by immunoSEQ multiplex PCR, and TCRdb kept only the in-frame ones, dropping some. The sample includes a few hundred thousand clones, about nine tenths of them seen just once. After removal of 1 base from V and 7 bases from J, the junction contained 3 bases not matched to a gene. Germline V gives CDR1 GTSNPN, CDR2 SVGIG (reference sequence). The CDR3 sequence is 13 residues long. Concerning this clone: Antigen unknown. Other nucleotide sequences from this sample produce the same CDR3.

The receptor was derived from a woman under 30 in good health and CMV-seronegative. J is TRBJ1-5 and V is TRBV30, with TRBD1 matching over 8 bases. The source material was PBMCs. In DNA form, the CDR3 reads TGTGCCTGGAGTGCAGGGGGCGAACAGCCCCAGCATTTT. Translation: CAWSAGGEQPQHF.